A selection of T cell receptor beta chains follows, all from one sample in a study of cytotoxic CD8 clonotypes in ibrutinib-treated CLL. The assay was immunoSEQ multiplex PCR, and TCRdb's table has in-frame clones only and misses some. This sample has roughly 110,000 clones, with approximately 56% found just once. The material sequenced was PBMCs, taken after 24 months of ibrutinib treatment. These receptors were taken from a human donor with chronic lymphocytic leukemia. Each CDR3 is given without its conserved first and last residue. D genes are given only for firm matches.

d_call	v_call	j_call	cdr3_aa
-	TRBV5-1	TRBJ2-1	ASSLEGTNEQF
TRBD1	TRBV19	TRBJ1-5	ASSPRTGDGNQPQH
-	TRBV7-2	TRBJ1-6	ASSLVFSNSPLH
TRBD1	TRBV7-2	TRBJ2-1	ASSLGQGALDEQF
-	TRBV9	TRBJ2-1	ASSVGRTSNNEQF
TRBD2	TRBV7-2	TRBJ2-4	ASSPRLAGGAKNIQY
-	TRBV7-9	TRBJ1-1	ASSTDARGTEAF
-	TRBV6-5	TRBJ2-7	ASTLVAGQAYEQY
TRBD1	TRBV29-1	TRBJ1-4	SPEDRVRSNEKLF
-	TRBV7-3	TRBJ1-1	ASSLTPVTVTEAF
-	TRBV7-8	TRBJ2-5	ASSFPGETQY
-	TRBV6-1	TRBJ2-3	ASSEIGDTQY
-	TRBV6-6	TRBJ2-5	ASTGFSETQY
TRBD1	TRBV5-6	TRBJ1-3	ASSFSWDRGVATGNTIY
TRBD1	TRBV6-5	TRBJ1-1	ASSDRGTVQEAF
-	TRBV30	TRBJ1-1	AWSASPTVLWAF
TRBD2	TRBV5-1	TRBJ2-7	ASSLAASGTAYEQY
TRBD1	TRBV11-3	TRBJ2-7	ASSRQGQGEQY
TRBD1	TRBV7-3	TRBJ2-7	ASSSDRESEQY
TRBD1	TRBV27	TRBJ2-1	ASRATGTGTYNEQF
-	TRBV4-1	TRBJ2-5	ASSQDTHLASGGRQETQY
-	TRBV5-1	TRBJ1-5	ASSPGEGPSIQH
TRBD1	TRBV2	TRBJ2-1	ATRRDREPEQF
TRBD1	TRBV19	TRBJ1-3	ASSREGASGNTIY
-	TRBV6-5	TRBJ2-3	ASRDYSTDTQY
-	TRBV15	TRBJ1-6	AAKEGDSPLH
-	TRBV30	TRBJ2-6	AWSVGANVLT
-	TRBV29-1	TRBJ1-2	SVYSTYGYT
TRBD2	TRBV7-2	TRBJ2-7	ASSGARSSGGEYYEQY
-	TRBV4-1	TRBJ1-6	ASSQEAGSPLH
-	TRBV5-1	TRBJ2-7	ASSNTGNNYEQY
-	TRBV12-5	TRBJ2-7	ASAGSSGQY
-	TRBV29-1	TRBJ1-3	SVIRGSGNTIY
TRBD1	TRBV19	TRBJ1-2	ASRPGQGVTYGYT
-	TRBV6-5	TRBJ1-6	ASLGQANNSPLH
TRBD1	TRBV7-6	TRBJ2-1	ASSHRDRDEQF
TRBD1	TRBV6-6	TRBJ1-1	ASRGQGRAEAF
TRBD1	TRBV5-6	TRBJ1-2	ASSRLGIDRVNGGYT
-	TRBV30	TRBJ1-6	AWTDHYNSPLH
-	TRBV18	TRBJ2-2	ASSPRERNTGELF
-	TRBV10-3	TRBJ2-7	AISEISGPYEQY
TRBD2	TRBV5-1	TRBJ2-1	ASSSGTSGGRVQF